Listed below are T cell receptor beta chains from one sample, sequenced in a study of blood T cells in healthy people across ages. TCRdb re-analysed the 5' RACE reads in MiXCR, keeping a single row per CDR3 protein. The table shows about 1.4 million distinct CDR3 sequences, with almost 60% occurring only once. The sample was blood. Receptors originate from a man aged 18 to 29 in good health. Both conserved end residues are part of each CDR3. A D gene is named only where the DNA matches it firmly. Only some rows state a clone size, as once, few, many or a class for expanded clones.

v_call	j_call	clone_size	d_call	cdr3_nt	cdr3_aa
TRBV5-5	TRBJ2-5	NA	NA	TGTGCCAGCAGCTCCATGGGGGGGGCGGATGGATTGGAGACCCAGTACTTC	CASSSMGGADGLETQYF
TRBV20-1	TRBJ2-5	NA	TRBD2	TGCAGTGCTAGTCTACTAGCGGGGAAAGAGACCCAGTACTTC	CSASLLAGKETQYF
TRBV4-1	TRBJ2-3	NA	NA	TGCGCCAGCAGCCAAAACCCTGGCGTGCAGTATTTT	CASSQNPGVQYF
TRBV3-1	TRBJ1-2	few	NA	TGTGCCAGCAGCCAAGAAGTCACAGATTACTATGGCTACACCTTC	CASSQEVTDYYGYTF
TRBV6-2/TRBV6-3	TRBJ2-1	NA	TRBD2	TGTGCCAGCAGTTACTCATCGACTAGCGGTTGGAACAATGAGCAGTTCTTC	CASSYSSTSGWNNEQFF
TRBV12-3/TRBV12-4	TRBJ1-2	few	TRBD1	TGTGCCAGCACCTTAGGTCCCCGACAGGGATCTAACTATGGCTACACCTTC	CASTLGPRQGSNYGYTF
TRBV29-1	TRBJ2-5	NA	TRBD2	TGCAGCGTTGAATGGTCGACTAGCGGGAGGGAAATCAGGTACTTC	CSVEWSTSGREIRYF
TRBV6-2/TRBV6-3	TRBJ1-1	NA	NA	TGTGCCAGCAGATGGCCCACTGAAGCTTTCTTT	CASRWPTEAFF
TRBV20-1	TRBJ2-5	NA	NA	TGCAGTGCTAGACGGGACTTAACGTACCAAGAGACCCAGTACTTC	CSARRDLTYQETQYF
TRBV4-3	TRBJ1-6	few	NA	TGCGCCAGCAGCCAAGATGCGACCGATAATTCACCCCTCCACTTT	CASSQDATDNSPLHF
TRBV4-1	TRBJ2-1	NA	TRBD2	TGCGCCAGCAGCCGCATACTAGCGGGGGGGCCCAATGAGCAGTTCTTC	CASSRILAGGPNEQFF
TRBV20-1	TRBJ2-3	NA	TRBD1	TGCAGTGCACTGCAGGGGGCTAGCACAGATACGCAGTATTTT	CSALQGASTDTQYF
TRBV4-1	TRBJ2-7	few	NA	TGCGCCAGCAGCCGCCAACAGGGATACGAGCAGTACTTC	CASSRQQGYEQYF
TRBV2	TRBJ2-4	few	NA	TGTGCCAGCAGTGGTGGTAACGGGAAAGTGTTAGCCAAAAACATTCAGTACTTC	CASSGGNGKVLAKNIQYF
TRBV4-1	TRBJ2-3	NA	TRBD2	TGCGCCAGCAGCCAAGTTGTGACTAGCGGAGTCAACACAGATACGCAGTATTTT	CASSQVVTSGVNTDTQYF
TRBV20-1	TRBJ2-4	few	NA	TGCAGTGCCCGCACCAATGGCAAAAACATTCAGTACTTC	CSARTNGKNIQYF
TRBV12-3/TRBV12-4	TRBJ2-3	NA	NA	TGTGCCAGCAGGCCCTTAGTCGGCTTTAGCGGTAGCACAGATACGCAGTATTTT	CASRPLVGFSGSTDTQYF
TRBV7-2	TRBJ2-3	NA	TRBD2	TGTGCCAGCAGCGACATCATAGCGGGTAGCACAGATACGCAGTATTTT	CASSDIIAGSTDTQYF
TRBV20-1	TRBJ2-7	NA	TRBD2	TGCAGTGCAAGGGGTCTAGCGGGGGCCTCCTACGAGCAGTACTTC	CSARGLAGASYEQYF
TRBV4-2	TRBJ2-3	once	TRBD2	TGTGCCAGCAGCCCGCATAGGACTAGCTCCGATACGCAGTATTTT	CASSPHRTSSDTQYF
TRBV10-3	TRBJ2-7	NA	NA	TGTGCCATCAGTGGAGGGGTTCCGGCAGGCTACGAGCAGTACTTC	CAISGGVPAGYEQYF
TRBV5-1	TRBJ2-5	few	TRBD1	TGCGCCAGCAGCTTCCAGGACAGGAGCGAAGAGACCCAGTACTTC	CASSFQDRSEETQYF
TRBV4-2	TRBJ2-7	few	NA	TGTGCCAGCAGCCCGTCGAAGTTATCCCCCCCTTACGAGCAGTACTTC	CASSPSKLSPPYEQYF
TRBV2	TRBJ2-3	NA	TRBD2	TGTGCCAGCACCCCCTCCGCGGTAGCGGGAGGATGGTACAGCACAGATACGCAGTATTTT	CASTPSAVAGGWYSTDTQYF
TRBV20-1	TRBJ2-1	few	NA	TGCAGTGCTCTGCGGCTCAGATCGGCGGATGAGCAGTTCTTC	CSALRLRSADEQFF
TRBV6-6	TRBJ2-5	NA	TRBD2	TGTGCCAGCAGTTACTCGATGCGGGGGGACCAAGAGACCCAGTACTTC	CASSYSMRGDQETQYF
TRBV7-6	TRBJ2-7	once	TRBD1	TGTGCCAGCAGCTTAGCGGGACAGACGCCCTACGAGCAGTACTTC	CASSLAGQTPYEQYF
TRBV20-1	TRBJ2-1	NA	NA	TGCAGTGCCGGTTCGGGGGAGAGGTACAATGAGCAGTTCTTC	CSAGSGERYNEQFF
TRBV4-3	TRBJ2-1	NA	NA	TGCGCCAGCAGCCAACCGGGCGGTGGGGGCTCCTACAATGAGCAGTTCTTC	CASSQPGGGGSYNEQFF
TRBV4-1	TRBJ2-1	NA	NA	TGCGCCAGCAGCCAACACGGCCCGAATGAGCAGTTCTTC	CASSQHGPNEQFF
TRBV12-3/TRBV12-4	TRBJ2-1	few	TRBD2	TGTGCCAGCAGTTCCGAAAGCGGGAAATATTGGAGTGAGCAGTTCTTC	CASSSESGKYWSEQFF
TRBV4-1	TRBJ2-3	once	TRBD2	TGCGCCAGCAGCCAAAACGGGAGGGCAGATACGCAGTATTTT	CASSQNGRADTQYF
TRBV20-1	TRBJ2-7	NA	TRBD1	TGCAGTGCCAGAACCACAGGGGACGAGCAGTACTTC	CSARTTGDEQYF
TRBV20-1	TRBJ2-7	few	NA	TGCAGTGCTAGACCTTACAATGAGCAGTACTTC	CSARPYNEQYF
TRBV27	TRBJ2-5	few	TRBD2	TGTGCCAGCAGTTTACTAGCGGGAGAAGAGACCCAGTACTTC	CASSLLAGEETQYF
TRBV19	TRBJ1-5	NA	TRBD1	TGTGCCAGTAGCTTAGGGGGACAGGTCGCTCAGCCCCAGCATTTT	CASSLGGQVAQPQHF
TRBV6-5	TRBJ2-7	NA	NA	TGTGCCAGCAGCCGGGCGGGTCCGAGGTCCTACGAGCAGTACTTC	CASSRAGPRSYEQYF
TRBV28	TRBJ1-3	once	TRBD1	TGTGCCAGCAGTTCCCGGGACAGGGACCTGAGAGGGGGAAACACCATATATTTT	CASSSRDRDLRGGNTIYF
TRBV7-2	TRBJ2-5	many	NA	TGTGCCAGCAGTTTGGAGACCCAGTACTTC	CASSLETQYF
TRBV29-1	TRBJ1-2	NA	NA	TGCAGCGTTCCCCTGACAGATTCTATGGGCTACACCTTC	CSVPLTDSMGYTF
TRBV4-3	TRBJ2-3	NA	NA	TGCGCCAGCAGCCAAAGACTAGATTACGAGGTTGGCGAAGATACGCAGTATTTT	CASSQRLDYEVGEDTQYF
TRBV29-1	TRBJ2-1	NA	TRBD2	TGCAGCGTTGTGGCCGGACTAGCGGGAGGGGCCCTCAGCTACAATGAGCAGTTCTTC	CSVVAGLAGGALSYNEQFF
TRBV6-1	TRBJ1-5	NA	NA	TGTGCCAGCACCCATGGGGTTGGTAGCAATCAGCCCCAGCATTTT	CASTHGVGSNQPQHF
TRBV4-1	TRBJ2-5	NA	TRBD2	TGCGCCAGCAGCCCCCGACTAGCGGGGGATCAAGAGACCCAGTACTTC	CASSPRLAGDQETQYF
TRBV7-9	TRBJ2-7	NA	NA	TGTGCCAGCAGCTTTCTCCCCCCATCTGCGCAGTACTTC	CASSFLPPSAQYF
TRBV4-1	TRBJ2-1	few	NA	TGCGCCAGCAGCCAAGAGGGGGTTGAGCAGTTCTTC	CASSQEGVEQFF
TRBV5-1	TRBJ2-7	NA	NA	TGCGCCAGCAGCTTGGAAGGCTGGGACGAGCAGTACTTC	CASSLEGWDEQYF
TRBV20-1	TRBJ2-3	NA	TRBD1	TGCAGTGCTAGGATGCAGGGGGTGACAGATACGCAGTATTTT	CSARMQGVTDTQYF
TRBV11-2	TRBJ2-3	few	TRBD2	TGTGCCAGCAGCATAATGGGGGGGGGAGTTCTCGATACGCAGTATTTT	CASSIMGGGVLDTQYF
TRBV5-1	TRBJ2-5	NA	NA	TGCGCCAGCAGCGTGACAGCCCAAGAGACCCAGTACTTC	CASSVTAQETQYF
TRBV12-3/TRBV12-4	TRBJ2-7	NA	TRBD1	TGTGCCAGCAGGATCGGGACAGGGGGCGAGCAGTACTTC	CASRIGTGGEQYF
TRBV2	TRBJ2-1	NA	TRBD2	TGTGCCAGCAGCAGCGGGGAAGACAATGAGCAGTTCTTC	CASSSGEDNEQFF
TRBV14	TRBJ2-1	few	NA	TGTGCCAGCAGCCAAGATCTGGGTCAGTCTCTTGCGGGGCAGTTCTTC	CASSQDLGQSLAGQFF
TRBV28	TRBJ2-2	NA	NA	TGTGCCAGCAGTCAAATCTCAGGGTACACCGGGGAGCCGTTTTTT	CASSQISGYTGEPFF
TRBV29-1	TRBJ1-2	once	NA	TGCAGCGTTGAGGGAAGGTTTTTAAACTATGGCTACACCTTC	CSVEGRFLNYGYTF